The present T cell receptor beta chain was sequenced within a study of cytotoxic CD8 clonotypes in ibrutinib-treated CLL. Study at large: IGHV unmutated 17 to 18; relapsed/refractory about 10; treatment-naive some 14. General study findings and limits: Clonality increased at ibrutinib response, then returned toward baseline at progression.

The sample holds a few counts of this clone. The antigen remains unidentified. The method was immunoSEQ multiplex PCR; TCRdb's version includes in-frame clones alone and lacks a portion of them. The data hold under 45,000 clones, with roughly 65% observed a single time. There are 15 residues in the CDR3. Germline V gene sequence: CDR1 MGHDK, CDR2 SYGVNS. Trimming cost V 9 bases and J 3 bases; bases outside gene matches: 9. This chain joins TRBV25-1 and TRBJ1-1; 11 nucleotides line up with TRBD1. Sequences were derived from PBMCs, sampled at disease progression, from a patient treated with ibrutinib. This TCR was recovered from a human donor with chronic lymphocytic leukemia. This chain's CDR3 is CASRTGGYLYTEAFF. As DNA, the CDR3 is TGTGCCAGTCGGACAGGGGGCTATTTGTACACTGAAGCTTTCTTT.